This T cell receptor beta chain derives from a study of T-cell memory formation after mild COVID-19. Study-level findings and limits: What remained unconfirmed was the SARS-CoV-2 specificity of second-wave clones peaking on day 37.

This CDR3 is built from 13 residues. CDR1 and CDR2 from the germline V gene are DFQATT and SNEGSKA (reference sequence). The germline V and J ends were trimmed by 6 bases and 0 bases, with 9 bases remaining between them. TCRdb re-derived calls from the 5' RACE reads in MiXCR, one entry per CDR3 protein. The table records 560,000 or so distinct CDR3 sequences, 17% of them present only once. As regards this clonotype: Its antigen remains unknown.

The receptor was derived from an adult woman who had mild COVID-19 (a few samples of this study predate the infection). Cell type and time point are not known. J is TRBJ1-3 and V is TRBV20-1, with no clear D. Input material: PBMCs or a T cell subset sorted from them (not recorded which). The CDR3, as DNA: TGCAGTGCCCACACCAGCTCTGGAAACACCATATATTTT. Translating it yields CSAHTSSGNTIYF.